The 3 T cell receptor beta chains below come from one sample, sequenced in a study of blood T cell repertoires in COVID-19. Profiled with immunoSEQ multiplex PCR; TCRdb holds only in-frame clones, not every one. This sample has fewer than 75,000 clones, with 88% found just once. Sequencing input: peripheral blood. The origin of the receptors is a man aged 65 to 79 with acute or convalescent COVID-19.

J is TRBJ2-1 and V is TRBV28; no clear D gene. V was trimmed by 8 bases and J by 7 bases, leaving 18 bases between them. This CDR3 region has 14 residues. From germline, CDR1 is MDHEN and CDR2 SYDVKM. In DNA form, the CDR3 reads TGTGCCAGCTCCCCCTTAGAGCCCGGTAATGAGCAGTTCTTC. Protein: CASSPLEPGNEQFF.

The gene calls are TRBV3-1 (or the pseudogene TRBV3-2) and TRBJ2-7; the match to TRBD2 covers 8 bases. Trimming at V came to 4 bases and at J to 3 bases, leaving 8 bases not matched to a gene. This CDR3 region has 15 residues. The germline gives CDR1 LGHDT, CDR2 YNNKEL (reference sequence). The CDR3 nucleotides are TGTGCCAGCAGCCCTGTCGCGGGGGGACACTACGAGCAGTACTTC. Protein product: CASSPVAGGHYEQYF.

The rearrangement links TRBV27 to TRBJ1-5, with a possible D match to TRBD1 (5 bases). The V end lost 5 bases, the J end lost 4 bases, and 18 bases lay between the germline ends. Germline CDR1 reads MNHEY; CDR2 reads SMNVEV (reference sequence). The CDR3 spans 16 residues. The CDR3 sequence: CASSPRDRGSNQPQHF. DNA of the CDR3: TGTGCCAGCAGTCCACGGGACCGGGGGTCGAATCAGCCCCAGCATTTT.